These T cell receptor beta chains were read from a single sample in a study of T cell repertoires in cytomegalovirus infection. TCRdb redid the calling of the reads with MiXCR, one entry per CDR3 protein. The sample holds 200,000 to 250,000 distinct CDR3 sequences, less than 50% seen once. These receptors' targets are unknown. The material was CD8+ T cells from cultured PBMCs, obtained from culture after CMV antigen stimulation. Every receptor here comes from a human donor in good health (CMV status not recorded). Some clones in this sample may be carry-over from other donors' samples. CDR3s include the opening cysteine and the closing phenylalanine or tryptophan. D genes are given only for firm matches. Expanded clones get a size class; other rows say once, few or many, or leave the size out.

clone size: NA; V gene: TRBV2; D gene: TRBD2; J gene: TRBJ2-1; CDR3 protein: CARFGLAGKFF; CDR3 DNA: TGTGCCAGGTTCGGACTAGCGGGGAAGTTCTTC
clone size: few; V gene: TRBV28; D gene: NA; J gene: TRBJ1-4; CDR3 protein: CASSPTGEGDNEKLFF; CDR3 DNA: TGTGCCAGCAGCCCGACAGGAGAGGGGGACAATGAAAAACTGTTTTTT
clone size: NA; V gene: TRBV5-6; D gene: NA; J gene: TRBJ2-1; CDR3 protein: CASSLGLGDQFF; CDR3 DNA: TGTGCCAGCAGCTTGGGCCTCGGGGATCAGTTCTTC
clone size: few; V gene: TRBV28; D gene: TRBD2; J gene: TRBJ2-1; CDR3 protein: CASSLGLAGDHNEQFF; CDR3 DNA: TGTGCCAGCAGTTTGGGACTAGCGGGAGATCACAATGAGCAGTTCTTC
clone size: NA; V gene: TRBV27; D gene: NA; J gene: TRBJ1-1; CDR3 protein: CASSLRGSNTEAFF; CDR3 DNA: TGTGCCAGCAGTTTACGGGGGTCGAACACTGAAGCTTTCTTT
clone size: few; V gene: TRBV6-1; D gene: NA; J gene: TRBJ1-2; CDR3 protein: CASSERQTRTAYGYTF; CDR3 DNA: TGTGCCAGCAGTGAACGTCAGACTCGAACCGCTTATGGCTACACCTTC
clone size: NA; V gene: TRBV28; D gene: TRBD1; J gene: TRBJ2-1; CDR3 protein: CASSPPTGAELFDEQFF; CDR3 DNA: TGTGCCAGCAGTCCCCCTACAGGGGCGGAATTATTTGATGAGCAGTTCTTC
clone size: NA; V gene: TRBV28; D gene: TRBD2; J gene: TRBJ2-3; CDR3 protein: CASSLGGRGADTQYF; CDR3 DNA: TGTGCCAGCAGTTTGGGCGGGAGAGGGGCAGATACGCAGTATTTT
clone size: few; V gene: TRBV24-1; D gene: NA; J gene: TRBJ2-5; CDR3 protein: CATSDPATETQYF; CDR3 DNA: TGTGCCACCAGTGATCCGGCTACAGAGACCCAGTACTTC
clone size: NA; V gene: TRBV14; D gene: NA; J gene: TRBJ1-6; CDR3 protein: CASSPPGNSPLHF; CDR3 DNA: TGTGCCAGCAGCCCCCCCGGGAATTCACCCCTCCACTTT
clone size: NA; V gene: TRBV7-9; D gene: TRBD2; J gene: TRBJ2-2; CDR3 protein: CASSLDLAGGNTGELFF; CDR3 DNA: TGTGCCAGCAGCTTGGATCTAGCGGGCGGGAACACCGGGGAGCTGTTTTTT
clone size: few; V gene: TRBV7-9; D gene: TRBD1; J gene: TRBJ2-4; CDR3 protein: CASATGTGVLKNIQYF; CDR3 DNA: TGTGCCAGTGCGACCGGGACAGGGGTCCTCAAAAACATTCAGTACTTC
clone size: few; V gene: TRBV19; D gene: NA; J gene: TRBJ2-2; CDR3 protein: CASSWRRPNTGELFF; CDR3 DNA: TGTGCCAGTAGCTGGCGCAGACCGAACACCGGGGAGCTGTTTTTT
clone size: few; V gene: TRBV28; D gene: TRBD2; J gene: TRBJ2-5; CDR3 protein: CASSPPGEGSQETQYF; CDR3 DNA: TGTGCCAGCAGTCCACCGGGGGAGGGGTCGCAGGAGACCCAGTACTTC
clone size: NA; V gene: TRBV7-6; D gene: NA; J gene: TRBJ2-7; CDR3 protein: CASSLFGTPRIQYF; CDR3 DNA: TGTGCCAGCAGCTTATTCGGGACCCCGAGGATACAGTACTTC
clone size: few; V gene: TRBV6-5; D gene: TRBD2; J gene: TRBJ2-5; CDR3 protein: CASSYGRAGAPRTQYF; CDR3 DNA: TGTGCCAGCAGTTACGGTCGAGCGGGGGCCCCGCGGACCCAGTACTTC
clone size: NA; V gene: TRBV6-8; D gene: NA; J gene: TRBJ2-2; CDR3 protein: CASRAGEPGELFF; CDR3 DNA: TGTGCCAGCAGGGCCGGAGAACCCGGGGAGCTGTTTTTT
clone size: few; V gene: TRBV7-2; D gene: NA; J gene: TRBJ1-2; CDR3 protein: CASSLVTGTNYGYTF; CDR3 DNA: TGTGCCAGCAGCTTAGTAACAGGGACTAACTATGGCTACACCTTC
clone size: NA; V gene: TRBV7-6; D gene: NA; J gene: TRBJ2-7; CDR3 protein: CASSPKGGLSSYEQYF; CDR3 DNA: TGTGCCAGCAGCCCCAAGGGGGGCCTAAGCTCCTACGAGCAGTACTTC
clone size: once; V gene: TRBV9; D gene: TRBD2; J gene: TRBJ2-3; CDR3 protein: CASSALAGRTDTQYF; CDR3 DNA: TGTGCCAGCAGCGCCCTAGCGGGAAGGACAGATACGCAGTATTTT
clone size: NA; V gene: TRBV4-1; D gene: NA; J gene: TRBJ1-2; CDR3 protein: CASSPPGVNGYTF; CDR3 DNA: TGCGCCAGCAGCCCGCCCGGAGTTAATGGCTACACCTTC
clone size: few; V gene: TRBV11-2; D gene: TRBD1; J gene: TRBJ1-2; CDR3 protein: CASVLRLEKDRGRVDYGYTF; CDR3 DNA: TGTGCCAGCGTCCTTAGACTCGAGAAGGACAGGGGTCGCGTTGACTATGGCTACACCTTC
clone size: NA; V gene: TRBV24-1; D gene: TRBD1; J gene: TRBJ2-1; CDR3 protein: CATSPRGQGNEQFF; CDR3 DNA: TGTGCCACCAGCCCCCGTGGACAGGGGAATGAGCAGTTCTTC
clone size: many; V gene: TRBV7-8; D gene: NA; J gene: TRBJ2-2; CDR3 protein: CASSLIGLSGELFF; CDR3 DNA: TGTGCCAGCAGCTTAATAGGTCTCTCCGGGGAGCTGTTTTTT
clone size: many; V gene: TRBV7-6; D gene: TRBD2; J gene: TRBJ2-2; CDR3 protein: CASSDTAGGTANTGELFF; CDR3 DNA: TGTGCCAGCAGCGATACGGCGGGGGGAACCGCGAACACCGGGGAGCTGTTTTTT
clone size: NA; V gene: TRBV27; D gene: NA; J gene: TRBJ2-7; CDR3 protein: CASRGGQSSYEQYF; CDR3 DNA: TGTGCCAGCAGGGGGGGTCAGAGCTCCTACGAGCAGTACTTC
clone size: few; V gene: TRBV19; D gene: NA; J gene: TRBJ1-1; CDR3 protein: CASSVYLNTEAFF; CDR3 DNA: TGTGCCAGTAGTGTCTATTTGAACACTGAAGCTTTCTTT
clone size: NA; V gene: TRBV6-6; D gene: TRBD2; J gene: TRBJ2-5; CDR3 protein: CASSHRGSSGKETQYF; CDR3 DNA: TGTGCCAGCAGCCACCGGGGCTCTAGCGGGAAAGAGACCCAGTACTTC
clone size: few; V gene: TRBV27; D gene: TRBD1; J gene: TRBJ1-1; CDR3 protein: CASTQWTGRNTEAFF; CDR3 DNA: TGTGCCAGCACTCAATGGACAGGGAGGAACACTGAAGCTTTCTTT
clone size: few; V gene: TRBV11-1; D gene: NA; J gene: TRBJ2-2; CDR3 protein: CASSPEEDSLRLNTGELFF; CDR3 DNA: TGTGCCAGCAGCCCCGAGGAAGACTCCCTCAGGCTGAACACCGGGGAGCTGTTTTTT
clone size: NA; V gene: TRBV11-2; D gene: NA; J gene: TRBJ2-1; CDR3 protein: CASISDGGDEQFF; CDR3 DNA: TGTGCCAGCATCAGTGATGGAGGCGATGAGCAGTTCTTC
clone size: large; V gene: TRBV7-9; D gene: NA; J gene: TRBJ1-5; CDR3 protein: CASSTSNREDQPQHF; CDR3 DNA: TGTGCCAGCAGCACCTCTAACAGGGAGGATCAGCCCCAGCATTTT
clone size: few; V gene: TRBV25-1; D gene: NA; J gene: TRBJ1-1; CDR3 protein: CASSDMELEAAFF; CDR3 DNA: TGTGCCAGCAGTGATATGGAGCTAGAGGCGGCTTTCTTT
clone size: NA; V gene: TRBV20-1; D gene: TRBD2; J gene: TRBJ2-7; CDR3 protein: CSAGAGGQVDEQYF; CDR3 DNA: TGCAGTGCGGGCGCGGGAGGGCAAGTAGATGAGCAGTACTTC
clone size: few; V gene: TRBV20-1; D gene: NA; J gene: TRBJ2-1; CDR3 protein: CSARERASSREQFF; CDR3 DNA: TGCAGTGCTAGAGAAAGGGCTAGCAGCCGTGAGCAGTTCTTC
clone size: NA; V gene: TRBV6-6; D gene: NA; J gene: TRBJ1-1; CDR3 protein: CASSYSTNTEAFF; CDR3 DNA: TGTGCCAGCAGTTACTCGACGAACACTGAAGCTTTCTTT
clone size: NA; V gene: TRBV6-5; D gene: TRBD2; J gene: TRBJ2-1; CDR3 protein: CASSYSGLAGAYNEQFF; CDR3 DNA: TGTGCCAGCAGTTACTCAGGACTAGCGGGGGCCTACAATGAGCAGTTCTTC
clone size: few; V gene: TRBV27; D gene: TRBD1; J gene: TRBJ1-5; CDR3 protein: CASSLIRDRGQPQHF; CDR3 DNA: TGTGCCAGCAGTCTTATCCGGGACAGGGGACAGCCCCAGCATTTT
clone size: NA; V gene: TRBV4-1; D gene: TRBD1; J gene: TRBJ1-1; CDR3 protein: CASSPTGQGTMNTEAFF; CDR3 DNA: TGCGCCAGCAGCCCCACTGGACAGGGTACAATGAACACTGAAGCTTTCTTT
clone size: NA; V gene: TRBV24-1; D gene: NA; J gene: TRBJ2-1; CDR3 protein: CATRAGGSSYNEQFF; CDR3 DNA: TGTGCCACCAGAGCGGGTGGGAGCTCCTACAATGAGCAGTTCTTC
clone size: many; V gene: TRBV2; D gene: NA; J gene: TRBJ1-6; CDR3 protein: CASRTGMNSPLHF; CDR3 DNA: TGTGCCAGCAGAACAGGGATGAATTCACCCCTCCACTTT
clone size: NA; V gene: TRBV20-1; D gene: TRBD1; J gene: TRBJ2-7; CDR3 protein: CSARDRPGQGTSSYEQYF; CDR3 DNA: TGCAGTGCTAGAGATAGACCGGGACAGGGAACAAGCTCCTACGAGCAGTACTTC
clone size: many; V gene: TRBV28; D gene: TRBD1; J gene: TRBJ1-2; CDR3 protein: CASSSNDFLGTGGGKNYGYTF; CDR3 DNA: TGTGCCAGCAGTAGTAATGACTTCCTTGGGACAGGGGGCGGTAAGAACTATGGCTACACCTTC
clone size: NA; V gene: TRBV11-2; D gene: TRBD1; J gene: TRBJ2-5; CDR3 protein: CASGGRGEQETQYF; CDR3 DNA: TGTGCATCAGGGGGCAGGGGAGAACAAGAGACCCAGTACTTC
clone size: many; V gene: TRBV7-9; D gene: TRBD2; J gene: TRBJ2-7; CDR3 protein: CASSPPAGVYEQYF; CDR3 DNA: TGTGCCAGCAGCCCTCCGGCGGGAGTCTACGAGCAGTACTTC
clone size: few; V gene: TRBV7-6; D gene: TRBD1; J gene: TRBJ1-3; CDR3 protein: CASSLGDRVGNTIYF; CDR3 DNA: TGTGCCAGCAGCTTAGGGGACAGGGTCGGAAACACCATATATTTT
clone size: many; V gene: TRBV7-8; D gene: TRBD2; J gene: TRBJ2-1; CDR3 protein: CASSLASGGGNEQFF; CDR3 DNA: TGTGCCAGCAGCTTAGCAAGCGGGGGGGGCAATGAGCAGTTCTTC
clone size: few; V gene: TRBV29-1; D gene: NA; J gene: TRBJ2-7; CDR3 protein: CSVEGWGSRDNEQYF; CDR3 DNA: TGCAGCGTCGAGGGTTGGGGGTCTCGGGATAACGAGCAGTACTTC
clone size: few; V gene: TRBV12-3/TRBV12-4; D gene: NA; J gene: TRBJ2-1; CDR3 protein: CASSSTTQEDNEQFF; CDR3 DNA: TGTGCCAGCAGCTCGACGACCCAGGAGGACAATGAGCAGTTCTTC
clone size: NA; V gene: TRBV7-6; D gene: TRBD1; J gene: TRBJ2-7; CDR3 protein: CASSLDRGRDEQYF; CDR3 DNA: TGTGCCAGCAGCCTGGACAGGGGGAGGGACGAGCAGTACTTC
clone size: NA; V gene: TRBV27; D gene: TRBD2; J gene: TRBJ2-1; CDR3 protein: CATRRGASGGARSYNEQFF; CDR3 DNA: TGTGCCACCAGGAGGGGTGCTAGCGGGGGGGCCCGCTCCTACAATGAGCAGTTCTTC
clone size: many; V gene: TRBV7-2; D gene: TRBD1; J gene: TRBJ2-7; CDR3 protein: CASRADRDRSYEQYF; CDR3 DNA: TGTGCCAGCAGGGCAGACCGGGACAGATCCTACGAGCAGTACTTC
clone size: few; V gene: TRBV20-1; D gene: NA; J gene: TRBJ1-2; CDR3 protein: CSASRRDGTYGYTF; CDR3 DNA: TGCAGTGCTAGTCGCCGGGACGGGACCTATGGCTACACCTTC
clone size: NA; V gene: TRBV12-5; D gene: NA; J gene: TRBJ1-5; CDR3 protein: CASPPGNCNQPQHF; CDR3 DNA: TGTGCTAGTCCCCCCGGGAACTGCAATCAGCCCCAGCATTTT
clone size: few; V gene: TRBV7-6; D gene: TRBD2; J gene: TRBJ2-1; CDR3 protein: CASSSSSGGLSSYNEQFF; CDR3 DNA: TGTGCCAGCAGCTCGTCTAGCGGGGGCCTGAGCTCCTACAATGAGCAGTTCTTC
clone size: NA; V gene: TRBV19; D gene: NA; J gene: TRBJ2-7; CDR3 protein: CASKGETASYEQYF; CDR3 DNA: TGTGCCAGTAAAGGGGAAACAGCCTCCTACGAGCAGTACTTC
clone size: NA; V gene: TRBV11-2; D gene: TRBD1; J gene: TRBJ2-1; CDR3 protein: CASSFQDRCNEQFF; CDR3 DNA: TGTGCCAGCAGCTTCCAGGACAGGTGCAATGAGCAGTTCTTC